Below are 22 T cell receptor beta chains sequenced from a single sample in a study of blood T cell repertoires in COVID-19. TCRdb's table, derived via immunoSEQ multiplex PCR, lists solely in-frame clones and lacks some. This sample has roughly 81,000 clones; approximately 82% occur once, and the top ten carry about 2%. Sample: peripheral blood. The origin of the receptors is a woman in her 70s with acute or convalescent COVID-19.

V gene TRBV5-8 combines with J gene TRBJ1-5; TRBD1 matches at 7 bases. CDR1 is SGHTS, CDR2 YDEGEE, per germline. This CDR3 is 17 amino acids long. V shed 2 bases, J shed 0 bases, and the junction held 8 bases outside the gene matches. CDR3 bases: TGTGCCAGCAGCTTCAGACAGGGCTCCTATAGCAATCAGCCCCAGCATTTT. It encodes CASSFRQGSYSNQPQHF.

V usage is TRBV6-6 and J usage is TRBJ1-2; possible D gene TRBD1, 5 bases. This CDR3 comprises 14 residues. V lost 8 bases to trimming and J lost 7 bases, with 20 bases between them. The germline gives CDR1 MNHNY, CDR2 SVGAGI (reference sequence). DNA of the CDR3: TGTGCCAGCTCAGTGTGGGGCCCGGGTGGTGGCTACACCTTC. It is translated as CASSVWGPGGGYTF.

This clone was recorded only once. CDR3 in DNA: TGCGCCAGCACGTCCCCAGGGGAGAGTTCACCCCTCCACTTT. Its protein product is CASTSPGESSPLHF. V is TRBV10-2 and J is TRBJ1-6, with a tentative D call TRBD1 (6 bases). The CDR3 runs to 14 residues. Germline values: CDR1 WSHSY, CDR2 SAAADI. V dropped 7 bases and J dropped 9 bases, with 16 bases sitting between them.

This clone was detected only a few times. As DNA, the CDR3 is TGTGCCAGCAGCCAAGCATTGGGACAGCGGGAGGAGACCCAGTACTTC. It encodes CASSQALGQREETQYF. The chain couples TRBV4-2 to TRBJ2-5; D is possibly TRBD2 (8 bases). Germline CDR1 and CDR2: LGHNA and YNFKEQ. The CDR3 sequence is 16 residues long. V gave up 1 base and J gave up 5 bases, with 17 bases separating them.

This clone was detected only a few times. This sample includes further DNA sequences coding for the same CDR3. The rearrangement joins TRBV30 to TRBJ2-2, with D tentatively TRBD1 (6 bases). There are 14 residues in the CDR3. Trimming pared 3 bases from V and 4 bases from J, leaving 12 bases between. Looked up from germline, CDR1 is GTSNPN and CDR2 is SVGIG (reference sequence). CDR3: CAWSTGHFTGELFF. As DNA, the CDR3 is TGTGCCTGGAGCACGGGACACTTCACCGGGGAGCTGTTTTTT.

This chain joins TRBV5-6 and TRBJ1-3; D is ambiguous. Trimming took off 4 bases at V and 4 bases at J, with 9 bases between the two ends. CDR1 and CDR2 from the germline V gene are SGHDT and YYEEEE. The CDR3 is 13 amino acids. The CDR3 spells CASSVGLGNTIYF. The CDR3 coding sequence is TGTGCCAGCAGCGTAGGACTGGGAAACACCATATATTTT.

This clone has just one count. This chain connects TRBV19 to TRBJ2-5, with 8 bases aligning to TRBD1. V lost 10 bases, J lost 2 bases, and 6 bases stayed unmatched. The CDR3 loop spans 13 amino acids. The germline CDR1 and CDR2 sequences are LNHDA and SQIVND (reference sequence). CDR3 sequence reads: CATLGQGQETQYF. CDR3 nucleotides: TGTGCCACCCTCGGACAGGGACAAGAGACCCAGTACTTC.

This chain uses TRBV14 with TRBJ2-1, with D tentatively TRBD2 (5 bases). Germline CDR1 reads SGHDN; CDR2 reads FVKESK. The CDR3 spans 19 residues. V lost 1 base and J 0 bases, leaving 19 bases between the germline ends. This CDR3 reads CASSQGGAERLVSYNEQFF. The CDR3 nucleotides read TGTGCCAGCAGCCAAGGGGGAGCGGAGCGCCTCGTCTCCTACAATGAGCAGTTCTTC.

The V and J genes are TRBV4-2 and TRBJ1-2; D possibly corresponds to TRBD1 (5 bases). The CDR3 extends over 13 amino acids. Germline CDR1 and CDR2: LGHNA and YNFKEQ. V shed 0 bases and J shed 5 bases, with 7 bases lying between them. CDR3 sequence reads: CASSQEGLYGYTF. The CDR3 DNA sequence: TGTGCCAGCAGCCAAGAGGGGCTTTATGGCTACACCTTC.

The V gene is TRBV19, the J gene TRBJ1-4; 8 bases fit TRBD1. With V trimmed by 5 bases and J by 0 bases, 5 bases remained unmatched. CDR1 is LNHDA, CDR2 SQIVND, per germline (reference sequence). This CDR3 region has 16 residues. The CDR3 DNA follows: TGTGCCAGTAGTCCGACAGGGGAGGCAACTAATGAAAAACTGTTTTTT. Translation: CASSPTGEATNEKLFF. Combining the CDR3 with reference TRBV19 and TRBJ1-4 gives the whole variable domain DGGITQSPKYLFRKEGQNVTLSCEQNLNHDAMYWYRQDPGQGLRLIYYSQIVNDFQKGDIAEGYSVSREKKESFPLTVTSAQKNPTAFYLCASSPTGEATNEKLFFGSGTQLSVL.

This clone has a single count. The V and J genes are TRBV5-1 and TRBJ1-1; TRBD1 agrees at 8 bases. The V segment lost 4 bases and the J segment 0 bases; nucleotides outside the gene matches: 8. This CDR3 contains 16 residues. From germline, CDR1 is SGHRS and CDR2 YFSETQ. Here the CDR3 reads CASSGLVTGVNTEAFF. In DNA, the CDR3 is TGCGCCAGCAGCGGATTAGTGACAGGGGTGAACACTGAAGCTTTCTTT.

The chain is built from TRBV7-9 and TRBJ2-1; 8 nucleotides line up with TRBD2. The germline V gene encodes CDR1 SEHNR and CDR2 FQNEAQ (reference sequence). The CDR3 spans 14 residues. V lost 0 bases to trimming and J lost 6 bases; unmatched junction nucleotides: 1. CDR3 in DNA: TGTGCCAGCAGCTTAGCCGGGAGGGGCAATGAGCAGTTCTTC. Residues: CASSLAGRGNEQFF.

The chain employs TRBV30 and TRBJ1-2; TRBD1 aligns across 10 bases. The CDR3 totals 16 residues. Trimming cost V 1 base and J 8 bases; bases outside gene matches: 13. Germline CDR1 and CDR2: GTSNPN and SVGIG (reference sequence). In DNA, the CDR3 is TGTGCCTGGAGTGGGAAGCCGGGACAGGGGAATAAAGGCTACACCTTC. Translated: CAWSGKPGQGNKGYTF.

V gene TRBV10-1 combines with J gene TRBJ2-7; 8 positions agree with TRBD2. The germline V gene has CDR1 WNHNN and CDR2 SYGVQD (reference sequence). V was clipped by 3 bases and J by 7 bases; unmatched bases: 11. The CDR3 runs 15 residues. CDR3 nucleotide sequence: TGCGCCAGCAGTGATATTAGCGGGGAGTATGAGGAGCAGTACTTC. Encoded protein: CASSDISGEYEEQYF.

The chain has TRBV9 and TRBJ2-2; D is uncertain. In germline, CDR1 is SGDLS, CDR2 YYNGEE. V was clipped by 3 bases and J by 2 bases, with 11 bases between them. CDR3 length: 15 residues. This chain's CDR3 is CASSDSQSNTGELFF. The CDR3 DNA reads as TGTGCCAGCAGCGACAGTCAGTCTAACACCGGGGAGCTGTTTTTT.

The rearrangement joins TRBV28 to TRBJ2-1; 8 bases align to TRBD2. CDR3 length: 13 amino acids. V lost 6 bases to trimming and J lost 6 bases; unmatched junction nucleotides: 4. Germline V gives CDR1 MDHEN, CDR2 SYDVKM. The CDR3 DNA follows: TGTGCCAGCAGCCGGGGGGGCCGCAATGAGCAGTTCTTC. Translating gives CASSRGGRNEQFF.

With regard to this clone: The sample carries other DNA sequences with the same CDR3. CDR3: CASSEALRGGNTIYF. The CDR3 DNA reads TGTGCCAGCAGTGAAGCGCTAAGGGGTGGAAACACCATATATTTT. J is TRBJ1-3 and V is TRBV6-1; the D gene is possibly TRBD1 (5 bases). There are 15 residues in the CDR3. Trimming pared 0 bases from V and 3 bases from J, leaving 9 bases between. CDR1 is MNHNS and CDR2 is SASEGT in the germline V gene.

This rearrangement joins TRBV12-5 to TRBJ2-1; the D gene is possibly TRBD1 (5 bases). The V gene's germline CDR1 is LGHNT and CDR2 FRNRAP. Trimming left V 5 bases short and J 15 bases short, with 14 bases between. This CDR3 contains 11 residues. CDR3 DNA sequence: TGTGCTAGTGGTGGGGCCGGAACCTGGTTCTTC. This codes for CASGGAGTWFF.

CDR3 nucleotides: TGCGCCAGCAGCCCTAGGGGGGCGTTAGAGCGGGGGGATCTGGCAGATACGCAGTATTTT. Translated: CASSPRGALERGDLADTQYF. V and J are TRBV5-1 and TRBJ2-3; 9 nucleotides agree with TRBD2. The CDR3 sequence is 20 residues long. Losses at the gene ends were 4 bases for V and 4 bases for J; bases not matched to a gene: 22. Germline CDR1 SGHRS, CDR2 YFSETQ.

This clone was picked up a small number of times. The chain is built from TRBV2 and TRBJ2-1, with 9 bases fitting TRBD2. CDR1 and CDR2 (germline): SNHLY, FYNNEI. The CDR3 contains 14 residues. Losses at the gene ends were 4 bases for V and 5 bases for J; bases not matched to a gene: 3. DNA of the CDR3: TGTGCCAGCAGTGCGCGGGGGGGCGACAATGAGCAGTTCTTC. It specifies CASSARGGDNEQFF. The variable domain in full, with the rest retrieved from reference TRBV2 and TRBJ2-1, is EPEVTQTPSHQVTQMGQEVILRCVPISNHLYFYWYRQILGQKVEFLVSFYNNEISEKSEIFDDQFSVERPDGSNFTLKIRSTKLEDSAMYFCASSARGGDNEQFFGPGTRLTVL.

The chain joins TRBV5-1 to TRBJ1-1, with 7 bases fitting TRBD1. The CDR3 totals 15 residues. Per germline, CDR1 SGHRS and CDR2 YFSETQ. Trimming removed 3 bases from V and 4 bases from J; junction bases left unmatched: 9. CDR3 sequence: CASSYTGAGTTEAFF. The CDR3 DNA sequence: TGCGCCAGCAGCTACACAGGGGCGGGGACCACTGAAGCTTTCTTT.

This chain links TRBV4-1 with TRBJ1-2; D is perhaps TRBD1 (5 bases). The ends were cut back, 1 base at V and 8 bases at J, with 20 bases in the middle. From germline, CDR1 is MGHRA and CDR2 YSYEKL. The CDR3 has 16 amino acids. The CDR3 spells CASSQVRGEGVGGYTF. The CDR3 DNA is TGCGCCAGCAGCCAAGTACGTGGAGAAGGGGTCGGGGGCTACACCTTC.